The sequence of this T cell receptor beta chain was determined in a study of T cells in women clearing cervical HPV infection. CDR1 and CDR2 from the germline V gene are SNHLY and FYNNEI. Trimming left V 4 bases short and J 2 bases short, with 8 bases between. The CDR3 runs to 13 residues. Comment on this clone: The CDR3 end lies 3 residues beyond the end of the read and is filled in from the germline J gene.

Produced via immunoSEQ multiplex PCR; TCRdb's table is partial and in-frame only. The sample totals about 14,000 clones. The chain recombines TRBV2 with TRBJ2-5, with no clear D. The sequenced sample was blood buffy coat. This TCR was sampled from a woman aged 18 to 75 with a cervical HPV16 infection that either progressed to CIN3+ or cleared (not recorded which). CDR3 protein: CASSALSQETQYF. CDR3 DNA (partial): TGTGCCAGCAGTGCCCTCTCTCAAGAGACC. The full variable domain, in which reference TRBV2 and TRBJ2-5 provide the parts outside the CDR3, is EPEVTQTPSHQVTQMGQEVILRCVPISNHLYFYWYRQILGQKVEFLVSFYNNEISEKSEIFDDQFSVERPDGSNFTLKIRSTKLEDSAMYFCASSALSQETQYFGPGTRLLVL.